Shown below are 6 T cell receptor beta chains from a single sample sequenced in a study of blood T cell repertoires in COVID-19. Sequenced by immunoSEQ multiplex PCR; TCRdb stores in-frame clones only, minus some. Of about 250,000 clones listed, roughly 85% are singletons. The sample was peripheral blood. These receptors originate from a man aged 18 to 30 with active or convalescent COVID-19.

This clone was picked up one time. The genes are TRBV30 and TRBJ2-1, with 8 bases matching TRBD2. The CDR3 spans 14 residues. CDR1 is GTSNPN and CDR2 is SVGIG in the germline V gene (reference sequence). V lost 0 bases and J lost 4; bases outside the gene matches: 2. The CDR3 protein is CAWSVAGVYNEQFF. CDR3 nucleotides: TGTGCCTGGAGTGTAGCGGGGGTTTACAATGAGCAGTTCTTC.

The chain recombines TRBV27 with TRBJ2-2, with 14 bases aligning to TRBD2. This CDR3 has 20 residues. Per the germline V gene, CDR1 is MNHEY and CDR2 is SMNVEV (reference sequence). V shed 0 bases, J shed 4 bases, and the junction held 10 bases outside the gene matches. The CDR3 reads CASSLSPIPGLAGGTGELFF. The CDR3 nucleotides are TGTGCCAGCAGTTTATCACCCATCCCAGGACTAGCGGGAGGCACCGGGGAGCTGTTTTTT.

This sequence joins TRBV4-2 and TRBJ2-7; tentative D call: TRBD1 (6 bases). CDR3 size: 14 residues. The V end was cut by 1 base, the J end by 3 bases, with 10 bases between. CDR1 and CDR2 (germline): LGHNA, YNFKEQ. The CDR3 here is CASSQGRQDYEQYF. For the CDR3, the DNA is TGTGCCAGCAGCCAAGGGAGACAGGACTACGAGCAGTACTTC.

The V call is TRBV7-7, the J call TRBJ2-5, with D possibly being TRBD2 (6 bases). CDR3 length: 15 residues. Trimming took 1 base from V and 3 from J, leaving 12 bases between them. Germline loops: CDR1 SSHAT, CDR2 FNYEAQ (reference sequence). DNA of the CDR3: TGTGCCAGCAGCTTAGGCGGGACTGGAGAAGAGACCCAGTACTTC. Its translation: CASSLGGTGEETQYF.

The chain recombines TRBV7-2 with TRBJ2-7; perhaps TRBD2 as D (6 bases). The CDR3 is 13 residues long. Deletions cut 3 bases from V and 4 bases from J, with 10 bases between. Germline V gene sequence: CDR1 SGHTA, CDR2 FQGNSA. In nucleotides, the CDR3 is TGTGCCAGCAGCTTCTTCGGGGGTTACGAGCAGTACTTC. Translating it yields CASSFFGGYEQYF.

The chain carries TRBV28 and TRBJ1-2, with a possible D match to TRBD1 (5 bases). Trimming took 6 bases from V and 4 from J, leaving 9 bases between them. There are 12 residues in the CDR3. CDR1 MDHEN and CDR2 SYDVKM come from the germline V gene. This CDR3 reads CASSGQGYGYTF. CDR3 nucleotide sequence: TGTGCCAGCAGCGGACAAGGCTATGGCTACACCTTC.